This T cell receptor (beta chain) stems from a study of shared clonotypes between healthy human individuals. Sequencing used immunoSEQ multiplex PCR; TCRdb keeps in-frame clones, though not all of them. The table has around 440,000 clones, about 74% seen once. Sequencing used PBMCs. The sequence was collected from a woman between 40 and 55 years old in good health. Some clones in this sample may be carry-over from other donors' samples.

The CDR3 here is CASTQNPGLTDTQYF. The CDR3, as DNA: TGTGCCAGTACTCAGAACCCGGGCCTCACAGATACGCAGTATTTT. This rearrangement joins TRBV19 to TRBJ2-3; no firm D call. CDR1 is LNHDA, CDR2 SQIVND, per germline (reference sequence). The CDR3 is made up of 15 amino acids. V lost 7 bases, J lost 2 bases, and 16 bases lay in between.